The next 9 T cell receptor beta chains were all read from a single sample in a study of early T cells in non-severe SARS-CoV-2 infection. TCRdb analysed the 5' RACE reads with MiXCR anew, one entry per CDR3 protein. The sample has roughly 35,000 distinct CDR3 sequences; about 5% are singletons. Sequences were obtained from whole blood. The source is an adult who was a healthcare worker with PCR-confirmed SARS-CoV-2 infection or an uninfected control (not recorded which).

The chain links TRBV2 to TRBJ1-5, with a tentative D call TRBD1 (5 bases). Germline-derived CDR1 and CDR2 are SNHLY and FYNNEI. The CDR3 is 13 amino acids. V was shortened by 8 bases and J by 4 bases, with 12 bases between the two germline ends. The CDR3 bases are TGTGCCAGCGCAGGGCAACCGAATCAGCCCCAGCATTTT. Protein: CASAGQPNQPQHF.

Many counts were recorded for this clonotype. The chain uses TRBV11-2 and TRBJ1-2, with 8 bases fitting TRBD1. Germline lookup yields CDR1 SGHAT and CDR2 FQNNGV. V shed 1 base, J shed 4 bases, and the junction held 8 bases outside the gene matches. The CDR3 is 16 amino acids. The CDR3 bases are TGTGCCAGCAGCTTAGTGCGGGGTACAGGGGGCTATGGCTACACCTTC. It codes for CASSLVRGTGGYGYTF.

To note about this clonotype: Being one base from a much bigger clone, this may be a read error. The rearrangement uses TRBV11-2 and TRBJ1-1, with a tentative D call TRBD1 (5 bases). The ends were cut back, 6 bases at V and 5 bases at J, with 13 bases in the middle. The CDR3 contains 13 residues. Germline CDR1 and CDR2: SGHAT and FQNNGV. The CDR3 region is CASRYRRLTEAFF. The CDR3 DNA sequence: TGTGCCAGCAGGTACAGGAGGCTAACTGAAGCTTTCTTT.

The sample holds many counts of this clonotype. The CDR3 sequence is CAIRSGLSGLDTEAFF. The CDR3 nucleotides are TGTGCCATCAGGTCCGGGCTCAGTGGATTAGACACTGAAGCTTTCTTT. This chain links TRBV10-3 with TRBJ1-1; D is unclear. Per the germline V gene, CDR1 is ENHRY and CDR2 is SYGVKD. Trimming took off 6 bases at V and 3 bases at J, with 20 bases between the two ends. The CDR3 has 16 amino acids.

This clonotype was counted many times. The chain combines TRBV9 with TRBJ2-3; 10 bases are shared with TRBD1. This CDR3 is 16 amino acids long. The germline gives CDR1 SGDLS, CDR2 YYNGEE. V was clipped by 0 bases and J by 4 bases; unmatched bases: 5. CDR3 amino acids: CASSVARTGGPDTQYF. In nucleotides, the CDR3 is TGTGCCAGCAGCGTAGCTAGGACAGGGGGACCAGATACGCAGTATTTT. Full variable domain (missing parts from reference TRBV9 and TRBJ2-3): DSGVTQTPKHLITATGQRVTLRCSPRSGDLSVYWYQQSLDQGLQFLIQYYNGEERAKGNILERFSAQQFPDLHSELNLSSLELGDSALYFCASSVARTGGPDTQYFGPGTRLTVL.

This clonotype was observed a few times. This chain uses TRBV28 with TRBJ2-5; the D is unclear. The germline V gene has CDR1 MDHEN and CDR2 SYDVKM. The CDR3 runs 13 residues. Trimming took off 7 bases at V and 1 base at J, with 10 bases between the two ends. CDR3 protein: CASNPRTQETQYF. DNA for the CDR3: TGTGCCAGCAACCCCAGGACCCAAGAGACCCAGTACTTC.

This clonotype was detected only a few times. The chain links TRBV7-2 to TRBJ2-3; tentatively, D is TRBD1 (5 bases). This CDR3 has 14 amino acids. V lost 1 base, J lost 3 bases, and 8 bases lay in between. CDR1 SGHTA and CDR2 FQGNSA come from the germline V gene. This chain's CDR3 is CASSLVGRTDTQYF. CDR3 DNA: TGTGCCAGCAGCTTAGTGGGGCGGACAGATACGCAGTATTTT.

The chain is built from TRBV5-4 and TRBJ2-1; 11 nucleotides match TRBD1. The CDR3 is 17 residues long. Trimming took 1 base from V and 7 from J; bases not matched to a gene: 10. CDR1 SGHNT and CDR2 YYREEE come from the germline V gene (reference sequence). CDR3 loop: CASSLPVGQGANNEQFF. The CDR3 coding sequence is TGTGCCAGCAGCTTGCCTGTCGGACAGGGGGCAAATAATGAGCAGTTCTTC. The full variable domain, its missing parts supplied by reference TRBV5-4 and TRBJ2-1, is ETGVTQSPTHLIKTRGQQVTLRCSSQSGHNTVSWYQQALGQGPQFIFQYYREEENGRGNFPPRFSGLQFPNYSSELNVNALELDDSALYLCASSLPVGQGANNEQFFGPGTRLTVL.

This clonotype came up many times. This chain uses TRBV12-3 or TRBV12-4 with TRBJ1-3; 10 bases agree with TRBD1. The CDR3 spans 15 residues. V shed 6 bases, J shed 3 bases, and the junction held 5 bases outside the gene matches. The CDR3 DNA reads as TGTGCCAGCAGGAAGACAGGGGGCAATGGAAACACCATATATTTT. Encoded protein: CASRKTGGNGNTIYF.